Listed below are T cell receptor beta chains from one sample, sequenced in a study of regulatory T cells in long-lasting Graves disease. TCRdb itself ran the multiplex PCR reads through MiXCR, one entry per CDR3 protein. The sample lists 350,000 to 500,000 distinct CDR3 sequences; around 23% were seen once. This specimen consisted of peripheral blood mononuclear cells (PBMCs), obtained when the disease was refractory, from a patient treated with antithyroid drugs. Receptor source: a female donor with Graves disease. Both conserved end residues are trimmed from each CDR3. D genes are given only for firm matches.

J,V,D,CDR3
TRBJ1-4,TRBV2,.,ASGEVQDSEKLF
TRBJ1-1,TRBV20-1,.,SARGWDTEAF
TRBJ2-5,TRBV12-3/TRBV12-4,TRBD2,ASSFAGVQTQY
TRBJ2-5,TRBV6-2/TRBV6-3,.,ASSYRGVLGETQY
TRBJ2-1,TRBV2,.,ASNNGRGSYNEQF
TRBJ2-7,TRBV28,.,ASTSQRSYEQY
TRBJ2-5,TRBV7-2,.,ASSLVMSSETQY
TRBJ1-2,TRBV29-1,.,SVEEGGYGYT
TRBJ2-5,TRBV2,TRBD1,ASSGSGGLIETQY
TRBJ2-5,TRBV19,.,ASSTRTDQETQY
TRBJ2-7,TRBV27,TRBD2,ASSLMGLAGVGGYEQY
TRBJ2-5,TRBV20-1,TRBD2,SARDPNRGRFGTSGRAGQETQY
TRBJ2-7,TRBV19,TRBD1,ASSPEGTGQGITYEQY
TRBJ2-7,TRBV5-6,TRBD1,ASSLAGTGGAEQY
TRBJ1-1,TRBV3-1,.,ASSQAPYTEAF
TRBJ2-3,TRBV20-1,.,SARDPLGGPTDTQY
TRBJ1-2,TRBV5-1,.,ASSLDLAGRSGYGYT
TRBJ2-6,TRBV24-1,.,AIGDGVGTNVLT
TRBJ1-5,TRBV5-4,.,ASSLLPGTSNQPQH
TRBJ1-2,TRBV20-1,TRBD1,SATGQHYGYT
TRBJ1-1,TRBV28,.,ASSLQNTEAF
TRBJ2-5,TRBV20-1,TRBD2,SASFSSGRDQETQY
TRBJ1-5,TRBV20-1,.,SASAGAYNQPQH
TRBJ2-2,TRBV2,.,ALSSEGAPGELF
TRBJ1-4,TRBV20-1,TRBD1,SARRQGGDEKLF
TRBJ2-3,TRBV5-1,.,ASSLGPAGTDTQY
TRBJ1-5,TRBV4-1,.,ASSPESVGPAGQPQH
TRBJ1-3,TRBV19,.,ASSTGRTGNTIY
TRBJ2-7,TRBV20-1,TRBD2,SASLAGDYYEQY
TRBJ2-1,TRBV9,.,ASSVGVGNEQF
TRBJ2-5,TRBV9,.,ATRRSALYFCASTSGSLQETQY
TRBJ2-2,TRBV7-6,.,ASSLAGTANSGELF
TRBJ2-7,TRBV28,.,ASSPGGQGLSYEQY
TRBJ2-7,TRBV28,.,ASSPPSRGTYEQY
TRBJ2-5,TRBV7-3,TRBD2,ASRPSSGSGTQY
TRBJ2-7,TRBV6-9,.,ASSSNLVEQY
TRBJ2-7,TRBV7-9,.,ASSRTVEEQY
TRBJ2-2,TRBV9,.,ASSPVGGIRSFGELF
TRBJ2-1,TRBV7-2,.,ASSLAGHNEQF
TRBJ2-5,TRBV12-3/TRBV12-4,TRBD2,ASSLEAGRTQETQY
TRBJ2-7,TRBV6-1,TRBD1,ATTGGQGPYEQY
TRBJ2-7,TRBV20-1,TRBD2,SAPGTTSYEQY
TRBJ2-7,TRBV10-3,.,AISEEGPYEQY
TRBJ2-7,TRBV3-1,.,ASSQGRGSYEQY
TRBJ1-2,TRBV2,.,ATPGGHGGYT
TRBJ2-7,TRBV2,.,ASRVSSAEQY
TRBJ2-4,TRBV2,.,ASSEMTVKNIQY
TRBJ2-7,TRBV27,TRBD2,ASSSLAGSSYEQY